This T cell receptor (beta chain) was recovered during a study of early T cells in non-severe SARS-CoV-2 infection. This clonotype appeared a few times. Its antigen is not known. Trimming pared 5 bases from V and 9 bases from J, leaving 8 bases between. Germline lookup yields CDR1 KGHSH and CDR2 LQKENI. The CDR3 is 11 residues long. Study-level findings and limits: A preference for anti-spike CD8 responses marked VDJdb matching, which missed private and CD4 specificities.

The library protocol tagged individual cDNA molecules with unique molecular identifiers. TCRdb reprocessed the 5' RACE reads with MiXCR, giving one entry per CDR3 protein. The sample records around 99,000 distinct CDR3 sequences, over 15% being singletons. The receptor comes from an adult who was a healthcare worker with PCR-confirmed SARS-CoV-2 infection or an uninfected control (not recorded which). The sample here was whole blood, taken at baseline. The V and J genes are TRBV18 and TRBJ2-1; D not resolved. The CDR3 loop reads CASSDGAEQFF. In nucleotides, the CDR3 is TGTGCCAGCTCAGATGGAGCTGAGCAGTTCTTC.